One sample yielded the 8 T cell receptor beta chains listed below, sequenced in a study of blood T cell repertoires in COVID-19. TCRdb's table, derived via immunoSEQ multiplex PCR, lists solely in-frame clones and lacks some. The sample lists about 300,000 clones, about nine tenths seen once, with over 9.5% in the top ten. The sample taken for sequencing was PBMCs or T cells enriched from blood (not recorded which). The source of these receptors is a woman under 30 who had recovered from COVID-19.

This chain links TRBV2 with TRBJ1-1; D not resolved. The CDR3 runs 15 residues. Trimming left V 7 bases short and J 0 bases short, with 15 bases between. CDR1 and CDR2 from the germline V gene are SNHLY and FYNNEI. The CDR3 sequence: CASTDSLRMNTEAFF. The CDR3 DNA follows: TGTGCCAGCACCGATTCACTACGAATGAACACTGAAGCTTTCTTT.

This clone came up once. The chain combines TRBV21-1 with TRBJ2-1; TRBD1 is taken as the D call from the table, unchecked against the DNA. TRBV21-1 is recorded as a pseudogene. The CDR3 totals 16 residues. The CDR3 nucleotides read TGTGCCAGCAGCAGCCGGGACAGGCGGCGGGACAATGAGCAGTTCTTC. Translation: CASSSRDRRRDNEQFF.

This sequence joins TRBV5-4 and TRBJ2-7, with TRBD2 matching 9 bases. The CDR3 runs 14 residues. With 4 bases clipped from V and 7 bases from J, the junction kept 9 bases outside the gene matches. The germline V gene encodes CDR1 SGHNT and CDR2 YYREEE (reference sequence). The CDR3 sequence: CASSRAGGPGEQYF. CDR3 in DNA: TGTGCCAGCAGCCGGGCGGGAGGGCCCGGGGAGCAGTACTTC.

The rearrangement uses TRBV19 and TRBJ2-2, with TRBD2 matching 9 bases. Unmatched junction bases numbered 18, after V lost 6 bases and J lost 1 base. This CDR3 comprises 20 residues. Looked up from germline, CDR1 is LNHDA and CDR2 is SQIVND (reference sequence). The CDR3, as DNA: TGTGCCAGTAGGCCTGGTAGTAGCGGGGGCCCAGGTTGGAACACCGGGGAGCTGTTTTTT. This gives the protein CASRPGSSGGPGWNTGELFF.

The J gene is TRBJ1-6, the V gene TRBV10-3; D perhaps matches TRBD1 (5 bases). Trimming stripped 2 bases from V and 10 bases from J, with 18 bases between. CDR1 is ENHRY, CDR2 SYGVKD, per germline. The CDR3 has 16 amino acids. In DNA form, the CDR3 reads TGTGCCATCAGTGAGGAACAGGCGGCATTGGGGTCACCCCTCCACTTT. Its protein product is CAISEEQAALGSPLHF.

In DNA, the CDR3 is TGTGCCAGCAGTTTGTCCGCACAGGGTATCCCTGAAGCTTTCTTT. Its translation: CASSLSAQGIPEAFF. The chain couples TRBV28 to TRBJ1-1, with D maybe TRBD1 (6 bases). The germline V and J ends were trimmed by 3 bases and 6 bases, with 17 bases remaining between them. This CDR3 comprises 15 residues. Germline V gives CDR1 MDHEN, CDR2 SYDVKM.

The J gene is TRBJ2-2, the V gene TRBV12-5; TRBD2 matches at 8 bases. The V gene's germline CDR1 is LGHNT and CDR2 FRNRAP. V gave up 2 bases and J gave up 3 bases; unmatched junction bases: 14. The CDR3 sequence is 19 residues long. CDR3 in amino acids: CASGLRVVGGGPDTGELFF. CDR3 DNA sequence: TGTGCTAGTGGTTTGAGGGTAGTTGGCGGGGGGCCTGACACCGGGGAGCTGTTTTTT.

V and J are TRBV25-1 and TRBJ2-1; D call uncertain. Trimming pared 7 bases from V and 6 bases from J, leaving 7 bases between. The CDR3 has 11 residues. Germline V gives CDR1 MGHDK, CDR2 SYGVNS. In nucleotides, the CDR3 is TGTGCCAGCACGGGTGGCAATGAGCAGTTCTTC. Protein: CASTGGNEQFF. Full variable domain (remainder filled in from reference TRBV25-1 and TRBJ2-1): EADIYQTPRYLVIGTGKKITLECSQTMGHDKMYWYQQDPGMELHLIHYSYGVNSTEKGDLSSESTVSRIRTEHFPLTLESARPSHTSQYLCASTGGNEQFFGPGTRLTVL.